Listed here are 25 T cell receptor beta chains from one sample, sequenced in a study of T cells in Graves' hyperthyroidism and ophthalmopathy (dated by TCRdb to about 2019). Library construction relied on multiplex PCR. This sample was sequenced with an Illumina HiSeq 2000. The TCR beta CDR3 regions were amplified from RNA transcripts. The TCR CDR3 was subjected to a first round of RT-PCR using the HTBI primer set and the Qiagen OneStep RT-PCR kit. Starting from the raw public reads, TCRdb applied fastp trimming at Q25, assembled clones with MiXCR and retained in-frame beta chains. For every CDR3 protein sequence, its rows merge into one entry that carries the most common genes and DNA. This sample gives around 610,000 distinct CDR3 sequences in total; about 15% of them show up just once. 4% to 5.5% of the sample goes to the ten largest clones. Sample: blood. Receptor source: a middle-aged woman with Graves' ophthalmopathy.

This clonotype was recorded a few times. The V and J genes are TRBV5-1 and TRBJ2-2; 9 bases match TRBD2. CDR1 is SGHRS, CDR2 YFSETQ, per germline. The length of the CDR3 is 18 residues. V gave up 0 bases and J gave up 5 bases; unmatched junction bases: 11. CDR3 protein: CASSLGLAVKSRTGELFF. The CDR3 nucleotides read TGCGCCAGCAGCTTGGGACTAGCGGTGAAATCGCGTACCGGGGAGCTGTTTTTT. Based on the CDR3 plus reference TRBV5-1 and TRBJ2-2, the full variable domain is KAGVTQTPRYLIKTRGQQVTLSCSPISGHRSVSWYQQTPGQGLQFLFEYFSETQRNKGNFPGRFSGRQFSNSRSEMNVSTLELGDSALYLCASSLGLAVKSRTGELFFGEGSRLTVL.

This clonotype was recorded at least ten times. V is TRBV7-2 and J is TRBJ2-7; D unclear. The germline V and J ends were trimmed by 6 bases and 6 bases, with 12 bases remaining between them. Germline-derived CDR1 and CDR2 are SGHTA and FQGNSA. This CDR3 contains 12 residues. CDR3: CASRSIAGEQYF. CDR3 nucleotide sequence: TGTGCCAGCAGAAGTATAGCAGGCGAGCAGTACTTC. The variable domain in full, completed from reference TRBV7-2 and TRBJ2-7, reads GAGVSQSPSNKVTEKGKDVELRCDPISGHTALYWYRQSLGQGLEFLIYFQGNSAPDKSGLPSDRFSAERTGGSVSTLTIQRTQQEDSAVYLCASRSIAGEQYFGPGTRLTVT.

At least ten counts were recorded for this clonotype. The V gene is TRBV6-1, the J gene TRBJ2-3; 8 bases fit TRBD2. Per germline, CDR1 MNHNS and CDR2 SASEGT. The CDR3 is 15 amino acids. The J segment lost 6 bases and the V segment lost 4 bases, leaving 9 bases of the junction unmatched. The CDR3 reads CASSAVAGSGDTQYF. The DNA of the CDR3 is TGTGCCAGCAGTGCCGTAGCGGGATCGGGGGATACGCAGTATTTT.

This clonotype was seen ten or more times. The chain has TRBV14 and TRBJ2-5; a possible D gene is TRBD2 (5 bases). Germline CDR1 is SGHDN and CDR2 is FVKESK. The CDR3 sequence is 14 residues long. The germline V and J ends were trimmed by 1 base and 5 bases, with 11 bases remaining between them. The CDR3 region is CASSQGPGSETQYF. The DNA of the CDR3 is TGTGCCAGCAGCCAAGGTCCGGGGAGCGAGACCCAGTACTTC.

This clonotype was seen ten or more times. This chain links TRBV10-3 with TRBJ2-7, with 8 bases identical to TRBD2. CDR1 and CDR2 from the germline V gene are ENHRY and SYGVKD. The V and J ends lost 6 bases and 5 bases, in that order; junction bases with no gene match: 15. The CDR3 length is 16 residues. The CDR3 is CAIRFTLFGRADEQYF. The CDR3, as DNA: TGTGCCATCAGATTTACCTTATTCGGGAGGGCGGACGAGCAGTACTTC.

The chain uses TRBV6-2 or TRBV6-3 and TRBJ2-2; 11 bases align to TRBD2. V shed 4 bases, J shed 6 bases, and the junction held 13 bases outside the gene matches. CDR3 length: 18 residues. Germline V gene sequence: CDR1 MNHEY, CDR2 SVGEGT. The CDR3 nucleotides are TGTGCCAGCAGTTCCGCTTTAACTAGCGGGAGAGGGTCCGGGGAGCTGTTTTTT. Translating gives CASSSALTSGRGSGELFF.

This chain joins TRBV5-1 and TRBJ2-7; D not resolved. The CDR3 length is 17 residues. The ends were cut back, 5 bases at V and 1 base at J, with 22 bases in the middle. In germline, CDR1 is SGHRS, CDR2 YFSETQ. The CDR3 sequence: CASSFSWTELGSYEQYF. Here the CDR3 DNA reads TGCGCCAGCAGTTTCTCCTGGACGGAATTAGGGTCCTACGAGCAGTACTTC.

This clonotype was observed many times. This chain joins TRBV11-2 and TRBJ2-7; no clear D. The ends were cut back, 5 bases at V and 7 bases at J, with 15 bases in the middle. This CDR3 is built from 13 residues. The germline V gene encodes CDR1 SGHAT and CDR2 FQNNGV. CDR3 nucleotides: TGTGCCAGCAGCCCGCTAACGTCACGGGAGCAGTACTTC. This encodes CASSPLTSREQYF.

The CDR3 nucleotides are TGTGCCAGCAGTGCGGGACAGGCTCAAGAGACCCAGTACTTC. Its protein is CASSAGQAQETQYF. The chain joins TRBV12-3 or TRBV12-4 to TRBJ2-5; 8 positions agree with TRBD1. J was trimmed by 2 bases and V by 5 bases; bases with no gene match: 4. The CDR3 covers 14 residues.

This clonotype was seen at least ten times. This sequence joins TRBV12-3 or TRBV12-4 and TRBJ1-5; tentatively, D is TRBD1 (5 bases). Trimming removed 6 bases from V and 0 bases from J, with 9 bases in between. This CDR3 is 14 amino acids long. In DNA form, the CDR3 reads TGTGCCAGCAGGTTGGGGACTAGCAATCAGCCCCAGCATTTT. Translating it yields CASRLGTSNQPQHF.

This clonotype was detected ten times or more. The chain couples TRBV12-3 or TRBV12-4 to TRBJ2-2; no firm D call. Trimming stripped 4 bases from V and 7 bases from J, with 7 bases between. The CDR3 totals 12 residues. The CDR3 DNA sequence: TGTGCCAGCAGTTCATCGGGCGGGGAGCTGTTTTTT. This sequence encodes CASSSSGGELFF.

This clonotype was recorded many times. This chain connects TRBV7-2 to TRBJ2-5; D may match TRBD1 or TRBD2 (5 bases each). There are 15 residues in the CDR3. Germline CDR1 SGHTA, CDR2 FQGNSA. With 1 base removed from V and 5 bases from J, the gap between germline ends came to 14 bases. DNA for the CDR3: TGTGCCAGCAGCTTAGATTCGGGGCGCGCGGAGACCCAGTACTTC. Residues: CASSLDSGRAETQYF.

This clonotype was picked up many times. Just one base apart from a much larger clone, this may be a read error. The chain couples TRBV28 to TRBJ1-2; D is unresolved. CDR1 MDHEN and CDR2 SYDVKM come from the germline V gene. This CDR3 has 10 residues. V dropped 6 bases and J dropped 6 bases, with 5 bases sitting between them. The CDR3 is CASSQNGYTF. In DNA form, the CDR3 reads TGTGCCAGCAGCCAGAATGGCTACACCTTC.

The table lists this clonotype with many counts. V and J are TRBV25-1 and TRBJ1-5; TRBD1 is a possible D gene (5 bases). This CDR3 region has 20 residues. Germline lookup yields CDR1 MGHDK and CDR2 SYGVNS. Trimming cost V 9 bases and J 6 bases, with 36 bases left between them. In nucleotides, the CDR3 is TGTGCCAGTTTGAACCTCGAAAAGGTAGGGACGGCGAGCCCCAGTCAGCCCCAGCATTTT. This translates into CASLNLEKVGTASPSQPQHF.

V gene TRBV3-1 combines with J gene TRBJ2-7; possibly TRBD1 for D (6 bases). The CDR3 sequence is 18 residues long. V lost 0 bases and J 0 bases, leaving 18 bases between the germline ends. Germline CDR1 is LGHDT and CDR2 is YNNKEL (reference sequence). The CDR3 here is CASSQEVGETGSSYEQYF. CDR3 DNA sequence: TGTGCCAGCAGCCAAGAAGTCGGGGAGACAGGAAGCTCCTACGAGCAGTACTTC.

The chain couples TRBV20-1 to TRBJ2-1; 7 positions agree with TRBD1. V lost 4 bases, J lost 0 bases, and 6 bases stayed unmatched. The CDR3 spans 15 residues. The germline gives CDR1 DFQATT, CDR2 SNEGSKA (reference sequence). CDR3 nucleotides: TGCAGTGCTACTTCCAGGGGGAGCTCCTACAATGAGCAGTTCTTC. Its protein product is CSATSRGSSYNEQFF.

The chain joins TRBV19 to TRBJ1-5, with D possibly being TRBD1 (5 bases). Germline CDR1 reads LNHDA; CDR2 reads SQIVND (reference sequence). The CDR3 is made up of 12 amino acids. The V gene lost 9 bases and the J gene lost 9 bases, with 15 bases spanning the gap. The CDR3 region has the DNA TGTGCCAGCCGGGACGGTAGCGGGCCCCAGCATTTT. Residues: CASRDGSGPQHF.

This chain uses TRBV2 with TRBJ2-6; 8 bases line up with TRBD1. Germline loops: CDR1 SNHLY, CDR2 FYNNEI. The CDR3 loop spans 14 amino acids. J was trimmed by 3 bases and V by 11 bases; bases with no gene match: 6. This CDR3 is CAWTGSDGANVLTF. The CDR3 nucleotides read TGTGCCTGGACAGGGAGCGATGGGGCCAACGTCCTGACTTTC. The full variable domain, its missing parts supplied by reference TRBV2 and TRBJ2-6, is EPEVTQTPSHQVTQMGQEVILRCVPISNHLYFYWYRQILGQKVEFLVSFYNNEISEKSEIFDDQFSVERPDGSNFTLKIRSTKLEDSAMYFCAWTGSDGANVLTFGAGSRLTVL.

V gene TRBV28 combines with J gene TRBJ2-7, with 8 bases aligning to TRBD2. Per the germline V gene, CDR1 is MDHEN and CDR2 is SYDVKM. CDR3 length: 12 residues. The junction had 3 bases not matched to a gene; V was cut back by 8 bases and J by 3 bases. CDR3: CASWSGSYEQYF. CDR3 DNA: TGTGCCAGCTGGAGCGGGAGCTACGAGCAGTACTTC. The full variable domain, completed using reference TRBV28 and TRBJ2-7, is DVKVTQSSRYLVKRTGEKVFLECVQDMDHENMFWYRQDPGLGLRLIYFSYDVKMKEKGDIPEGYSVSREKKERFSLILESASTNQTSMYLCASWSGSYEQYFGPGTRLTVT.

The chain is built from TRBV25-1 and TRBJ1-6; D gene unclear. The CDR3 runs 15 residues. Germline V CDR1 and CDR2: MGHDK, SYGVNS. The V gene lost 4 bases and the J gene lost 8 bases, with 15 bases spanning the gap. The chain's CDR3 is CASSASHGADSPLHF. The CDR3 DNA reads as TGTGCCAGCAGTGCCTCTCACGGAGCGGATTCACCCCTCCACTTT.

The V and J genes are TRBV29-1 and TRBJ1-1, with 9 bases fitting TRBD1. Trimming took 6 bases from V and 7 from J; bases not matched to a gene: 6. Germline V gene data show CDR1 as SQVTM and CDR2 as ANQGSEA. The CDR3 has 12 amino acids. This CDR3 reads CSVTTGGSEAFF. CDR3 DNA: TGCAGCGTGACTACAGGGGGCAGTGAAGCTTTCTTT.

This clonotype showed up just a few times. V is TRBV18 and J is TRBJ1-2; 8 bases fit TRBD1. Germline-derived CDR1 and CDR2 are KGHSH and LQKENI. CDR3 length: 13 residues. Losses at the gene ends were 6 bases for V and 6 bases for J; bases not matched to a gene: 6. CDR3 nucleotides: TGTGCCAGCTCGGAGGACAGGGTTGATGGCTACACCTTC. This gives the protein CASSEDRVDGYTF. Combining the CDR3 with reference TRBV18 and TRBJ1-2 gives the whole variable domain NAGVMQNPRHLVRRRGQEARLRCSPMKGHSHVYWYRQLPEEGLKFMVYLQKENIIDESGMPKERFSAEFPKEGPSILRIQQVVRGDSAAYFCASSEDRVDGYTFGSGTRLTVV.

This clonotype showed up many times. The V and J genes are TRBV19 and TRBJ2-5; 7 positions agree with TRBD2. The germline CDR1 and CDR2 sequences are LNHDA and SQIVND (reference sequence). J was trimmed by 4 bases and V by 4 bases; bases with no gene match: 15. CDR3 length: 17 residues. CDR3 in DNA: TGTGCCAGTAGTAATGGCTGGGCGGGAGATTTGCTAGAGACCCAGTACTTC. Amino acid sequence: CASSNGWAGDLLETQYF. The full variable domain, in which reference TRBV19 and TRBJ2-5 provide the parts outside the CDR3, is DGGITQSPKYLFRKEGQNVTLSCEQNLNHDAMYWYRQDPGQGLRLIYYSQIVNDFQKGDIAEGYSVSREKKESFPLTVTSAQKNPTAFYLCASSNGWAGDLLETQYFGPGTRLLVL.

This clonotype showed up many times. The CDR3 DNA follows: TGTGCCAGCAGCCCACCCGGGGGGGCCAAAAACATTCAGTACTTC. Amino acids: CASSPPGGAKNIQYF. This rearrangement joins TRBV7-9 to TRBJ2-4; 7 bases align to TRBD2. With 5 bases clipped from V and 1 base from J, the junction kept 5 bases outside the gene matches. The germline gives CDR1 SEHNR, CDR2 FQNEAQ (reference sequence). This CDR3 is 15 amino acids long.

The chain combines TRBV20-1 with TRBJ2-5; TRBD2 agrees at 8 bases. Germline loops: CDR1 DFQATT, CDR2 SNEGSKA (reference sequence). After removal of 4 bases from V and 5 bases from J, the junction contained 12 bases not matched to a gene. The CDR3 contains 15 residues. The CDR3 here is CSATRVAGGDETQYF. CDR3 nucleotides: TGCAGTGCTACCCGGGTCGCGGGGGGCGATGAGACCCAGTACTTC.